One T cell receptor beta chain is described in this entry. These data come from a study of T-cell reconstitution after alpha-beta-depleted transplantation in children. V was cut by 6 bases and J by 3 bases, with 15 bases left in between. CDR3 length equals 14 residues. Unique molecular identifiers tagged the TCRbeta library. TCRdb called the PCR reads again in MiXCR, with one record for every CDR3 protein. The sample lists 490,000 or so distinct CDR3 sequences; around 12% were seen once. The material was PBMCs from the stem cell graft donor, obtained from the stem cell graft. The sequence was collected from a human donor who donated a stem cell graft to a child with combined immunodeficiency. The chain is built from TRBV12-3 or TRBV12-4 and TRBJ2-7; D not certain. CDR3: CASRRGRSLYEQYF. As DNA, the CDR3 is TGTGCCAGCAGACGAGGACGGAGCCTCTACGAGCAGTACTTC.